Listed below are T cell receptor beta chains from one sample, sequenced in a study of response to subunit inactivated influenza vaccine. MiXCR, applied by TCRdb to the RT-PCR reads, yields one record per CDR3 protein. The sample lists roughly 620,000 distinct CDR3 sequences, 10% to 12% occurring once. These same records also appear under a second study, on T cells expressing NK-cell markers.

Sequenced material: PBMCs from blood, taken on the day of vaccination. Every receptor here comes from a man in his fifties or sixties who received an inactivated influenza vaccine. Each CDR3 is given with its conserved first and last residue. A D gene is named only where the DNA matches it firmly. Clone sizes are given selectively: once, few, many, or a class where the clone is expanded.

j_call,d_call,clone_size,v_call,cdr3_aa,cdr3_nt
TRBJ2-5,TRBD1,NA,TRBV5-1,CASSWGTGVRETQYF,TGCGCCAGCAGCTGGGGGACAGGGGTTCGAGAGACCCAGTACTTC
TRBJ1-1,NA,NA,TRBV7-2,CASSLDLLSTEAFF,TGTGCCAGCAGCTTAGACCTCTTGAGCACTGAAGCTTTCTTT
TRBJ2-1,NA,NA,TRBV5-1,CASHPGAGALHEQFF,TGCGCCAGCCACCCTGGGGCAGGGGCGCTCCATGAGCAGTTCTTC
TRBJ1-2,NA,few,TRBV7-8,CASGRDGRYGYTF,TGTGCCAGCGGACGGGACGGTCGCTATGGCTACACCTTC
TRBJ2-7,NA,NA,TRBV12-3/TRBV12-4,CASSPRGDLQYF,TGTGCCAGCAGCCCCCGAGGTGACTTGCAGTACTTC
TRBJ2-7,NA,few,TRBV29-1,CSVLFWGERGYEQYF,TGCAGCGTTCTATTTTGGGGGGAAAGAGGATACGAGCAGTACTTC
TRBJ2-3,NA,NA,TRBV7-6,CASSQSRKTSTDTQYF,TGTGCCAGCAGCCAAAGCAGGAAGACTAGCACAGATACGCAGTATTTT
TRBJ2-1,NA,few,TRBV7-2,CASSFRGRYNEQFF,TGTGCCAGCAGCTTTAGGGGTAGGTACAATGAGCAGTTCTTC
TRBJ2-1,TRBD1,few,TRBV4-3,CASSQETGAGEQFF,TGCGCCAGCAGCCAAGAAACAGGGGCGGGCGAGCAGTTCTTC
TRBJ2-1,NA,few,TRBV28,CASSLPQSSYNEQFF,TGTGCCAGCAGTTTACCCCAAAGCTCCTACAATGAGCAGTTCTTC
TRBJ1-5,NA,NA,TRBV6-1,CASSVHTDNQPQHF,TGTGCCAGCAGTGTCCATACCGACAATCAGCCCCAGCATTTT
TRBJ2-5,TRBD1,few,TRBV24-1,CATRDRVRETQYF,TGTGCCACCAGGGACAGGGTTAGGGAGACCCAGTACTTC
TRBJ2-1,NA,NA,TRBV24-1,CATSDFQADELFF,TGTGCCACCAGTGATTTTCAAGCAGATGAGCTGTTCTTC
TRBJ2-3,TRBD2,few,TRBV5-1,CASSILAGGSTDTQYF,TGCGCCAGCAGCATTTTAGCGGGAGGGAGCACAGATACGCAGTATTTT
TRBJ2-7,NA,NA,TRBV20-1,CSARDQGFTEQYF,TGCAGTGCTAGAGATCAGGGTTTTACCGAGCAGTACTTC
TRBJ2-4,NA,many,TRBV29-1,CSVALRAKNIQYF,TGCAGCGTTGCCCTGAGGGCCAAAAACATTCAGTACTTC
TRBJ2-2,TRBD2,NA,TRBV28,CASSLLGLAANTGELFF,TGTGCCAGCAGTTTATTAGGACTAGCGGCGAACACCGGGGAGCTGTTTTTT
TRBJ2-7,TRBD1,NA,TRBV20-1,CSALRQGSAWEQYF,TGCAGTGCCCTCCGACAGGGTTCGGCGTGGGAGCAGTACTTC
TRBJ1-5,NA,few,TRBV15,CATSRVGGGPQHF,TGTGCCACCAGCAGAGTTGGGGGTGGGCCCCAGCATTTT
TRBJ1-5,NA,few,TRBV12-3/TRBV12-4,CASSLSGQQSNQPQHF,TGTGCCAGCAGTTTATCAGGGCAGCAGAGCAATCAGCCCCAGCATTTT
TRBJ2-2,NA,many,TRBV11-2,CASSPPTGELFF,TGTGCCAGCAGCCCCCCCACCGGGGAGCTGTTTTTT
TRBJ2-4,NA,few,TRBV20-1,CSASPVGALAKNIQYF,TGCAGTGCTAGTCCGGTGGGAGCCTTAGCCAAAAACATTCAGTACTTC
TRBJ2-1,NA,NA,TRBV20-1,CSAIDSGTSWYNEQFF,TGCAGTGCTATTGATTCCGGGACATCGTGGTACAATGAGCAGTTCTTC
TRBJ2-5,TRBD2,few,TRBV5-1,CASSLITSGQETQYF,TGCGCCAGCAGCTTGATAACTAGCGGGCAAGAGACCCAGTACTTC
TRBJ2-5,TRBD2,NA,TRBV27,CASSSRLAGGLETQYF,TGTGCCAGCAGTTCAAGACTAGCGGGAGGGCTGGAGACCCAGTACTTC
TRBJ2-7,NA,few,TRBV6-6,CASSYSAGDLYF,TGTGCCAGCAGTTACTCGGCAGGGGATTTGTACTTC
TRBJ2-3,NA,NA,TRBV3-1,CASSQSTGFPDTQYF,TGTGCCAGCAGCCAATCGACAGGTTTCCCAGATACGCAGTATTTT
TRBJ1-2,NA,few,TRBV3-1,CASSRASGIYGYTF,TGTGCCAGCAGCCGTGCGTCCGGGATCTATGGCTACACCTTC
TRBJ2-7,TRBD1,few,TRBV10-3,CAIRDRVTYEQYF,TGTGCCATAAGGGACAGGGTAACCTACGAGCAGTACTTC
TRBJ2-7,NA,few,TRBV9,CASSVSEGYEQYF,TGTGCCAGCAGCGTAAGTGAGGGCTACGAGCAGTACTTC
TRBJ2-1,NA,few,TRBV29-1,CSVPLYNEQFF,TGCAGCGTACCACTGTACAATGAGCAGTTCTTC
TRBJ1-2,TRBD1,few,TRBV20-1,CSASLTPQGAWGYTF,TGCAGTGCTTCATTAACCCCACAGGGGGCTTGGGGCTACACCTTC
TRBJ1-1,NA,many,TRBV20-1,CSASRKGTMNTEAFF,TGCAGTGCTAGTAGAAAGGGAACCATGAACACTGAAGCTTTCTTT
TRBJ2-1,NA,many,TRBV27,CASSVLGNEQFF,TGTGCCAGCAGTGTACTGGGCAATGAGCAGTTCTTC
TRBJ2-7,TRBD1,few,TRBV7-2,CASSSYRGILVEQYF,TGTGCCAGCAGCTCCTACAGGGGAATCTTGGTCGAGCAGTACTTC
TRBJ2-1,TRBD1,NA,TRBV11-2,CASSTRGTGIPNNEQFF,TGTGCCAGCAGCACACGGGGGACAGGGATACCCAACAATGAGCAGTTCTTC
TRBJ1-4,NA,NA,TRBV5-1,CASSPWGGAEKLFF,TGCGCCAGCAGCCCCTGGGGGGGCGCGGAAAAACTGTTTTTT
TRBJ2-1,NA,NA,TRBV15,CATSTGRGGYNEQFF,TGTGCCACCAGCACCGGGCGAGGCGGCTATAATGAGCAGTTCTTC
TRBJ2-7,NA,few,TRBV13,CASSFGGFDEQYF,TGTGCCAGCAGCTTTGGGGGTTTCGACGAGCAGTACTTC
TRBJ1-1,NA,few,TRBV6-1,CASSRGVNTEAFF,TGTGCCAGCAGCAGGGGCGTGAACACTGAAGCTTTCTTT
TRBJ2-3,TRBD2,few,TRBV20-1,CSAGTSVSDTQYF,TGCAGTGCCGGGACTAGCGTCTCAGATACGCAGTATTTT
TRBJ1-2,NA,NA,TRBV6-1,CASSENQGMGYTF,TGTGCCAGCAGTGAAAACCAGGGTATGGGCTACACCTTC
TRBJ2-7,NA,few,TRBV7-2,CASSLGWPLYEQYF,TGTGCCAGCAGCTTAGGTTGGCCGCTCTACGAGCAGTACTTC
TRBJ2-7,TRBD2,many,TRBV4-2,CASSQDMLAASYEQYF,TGTGCCAGCAGCCAAGATATGCTAGCGGCTTCCTACGAGCAGTACTTC
TRBJ2-7,NA,few,TRBV6-5,CASSYSMSASYEQYF,TGTGCCAGCAGTTACTCGATGTCAGCTTCCTACGAGCAGTACTTC
TRBJ2-1,NA,few,TRBV12-3/TRBV12-4,CASSFRGRSRRYHDEQFF,TGTGCCAGCAGTTTTAGGGGGAGAAGTCGTAGGTATCATGATGAGCAGTTCTTC
TRBJ2-1,TRBD2,few,TRBV5-1,CASSLSLWGAGAYNEQFF,TGCGCCAGCAGCTTGTCTCTATGGGGAGCGGGGGCTTACAATGAGCAGTTCTTC
TRBJ1-6,TRBD1,few,TRBV6-1,CASGQGGNSPLHF,TGTGCCAGCGGACAGGGCGGTAATTCACCCCTCCACTTT
TRBJ2-5,TRBD2,NA,TRBV2,CASSVQGGSSETQYF,TGTGCCAGCAGTGTTCAAGGCGGGAGTAGCGAGACCCAGTACTTC
TRBJ1-5,TRBD1,NA,TRBV4-3,CASSQGTGGVGNQPQHF,TGCGCCAGCAGCCAAGGAACAGGGGGAGTGGGCAATCAGCCCCAGCATTTT
TRBJ2-3,NA,few,TRBV12-3/TRBV12-4,CASSTQSRVDTDTQYF,TGTGCCAGCAGTACACAGAGTAGAGTCGACACAGATACGCAGTATTTT
TRBJ1-1,NA,few,TRBV4-3,CASSQVQDSFAEAFF,TGCGCCAGCAGCCAAGTTCAGGATTCCTTCGCTGAAGCTTTCTTT
TRBJ2-1,TRBD2,NA,TRBV11-2,CASRDTSGRAGNSYNEQFF,TGTGCCAGCAGGGACACTAGCGGGAGGGCGGGTAACTCCTACAATGAGCAGTTCTTC
TRBJ2-1,TRBD1,NA,TRBV11-2,CASSPGQASYNEQFF,TGTGCCAGCAGCCCCGGACAGGCGTCCTACAATGAGCAGTTCTTC
TRBJ2-1,TRBD2,few,TRBV7-7,CASSLKPGLAGSYNEQFF,TGTGCCAGCAGCTTAAAACCCGGGCTAGCGGGCTCCTACAATGAGCAGTTCTTC
TRBJ1-4,TRBD1,NA,TRBV5-1,CASSIQGRGEKLFF,TGCGCCAGCAGCATACAGGGGAGGGGTGAAAAACTGTTTTTT